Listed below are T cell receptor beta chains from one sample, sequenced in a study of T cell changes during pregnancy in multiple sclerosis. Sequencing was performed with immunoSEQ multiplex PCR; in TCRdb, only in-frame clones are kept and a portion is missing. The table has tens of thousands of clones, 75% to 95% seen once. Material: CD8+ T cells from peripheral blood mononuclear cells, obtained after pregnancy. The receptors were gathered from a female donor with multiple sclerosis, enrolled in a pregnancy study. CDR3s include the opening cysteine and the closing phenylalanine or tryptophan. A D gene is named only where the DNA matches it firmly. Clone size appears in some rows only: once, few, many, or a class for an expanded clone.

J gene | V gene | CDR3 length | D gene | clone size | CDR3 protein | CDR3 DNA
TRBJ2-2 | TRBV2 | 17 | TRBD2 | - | CASSGSGTTPNTGELFF | TGTGCCAGCAGTGGGTCAGGGACTACACCGAACACCGGGGAGCTGTTTTTT
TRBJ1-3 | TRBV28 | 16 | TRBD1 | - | CASSWDRAQTGNTIYF | TGTGCCAGCAGTTGGGACAGGGCCCAAACTGGAAACACCATATATTTT
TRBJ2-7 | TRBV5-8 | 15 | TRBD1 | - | CASSWGGTGLYEQYF | TGTGCCAGCAGCTGGGGCGGGACAGGCCTATACGAGCAGTACTTC
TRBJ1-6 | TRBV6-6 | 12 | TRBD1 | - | CATGQGNSPLHF | TGTGCCACCGGACAGGGAAATTCACCCCTCCACTTT
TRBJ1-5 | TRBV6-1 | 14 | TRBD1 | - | CAREGGQDFQPQHF | TGTGCCAGGGAGGGCGGACAGGATTTTCAGCCCCAGCATTTT
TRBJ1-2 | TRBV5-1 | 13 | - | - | CASSPRTVDGYTF | TGCGCCAGCAGCCCGCGGACAGTGGATGGCTACACCTTC
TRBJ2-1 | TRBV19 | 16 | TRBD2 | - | CASSPPTTSGLDEQFF | TGTGCCAGTAGTCCCCCCACGACTAGCGGGCTCGATGAGCAGTTCTTC
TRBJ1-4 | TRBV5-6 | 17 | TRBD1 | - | CASSTAGTGASNEKLFF | TGTGCCAGCAGCACGGCCGGGACAGGAGCTTCGAATGAAAAACTGTTTTTT
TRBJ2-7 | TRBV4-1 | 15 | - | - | CASSQDLQGTYEQYF | TGCGCCAGCAGCCAAGATCTTCAGGGAACCTACGAGCAGTACTTC
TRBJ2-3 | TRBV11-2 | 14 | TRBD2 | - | CASSSREDRDTQYF | TGTGCCAGCAGCTCTCGGGAGGATAGAGATACGCAGTATTTT
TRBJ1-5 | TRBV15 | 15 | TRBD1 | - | CATDLTGKYNQPQHF | TGTGCCACCGACCTGACAGGGAAGTACAATCAGCCCCAGCATTTT
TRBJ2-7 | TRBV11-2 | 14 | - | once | CASSLSGAAYEQYF | TGTGCCAGCAGCTTATCAGGGGCAGCCTACGAGCAGTACTTC
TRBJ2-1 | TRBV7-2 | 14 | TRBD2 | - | CASSLGLAVNEQFF | TGTGCCAGCAGCTTAGGACTAGCGGTTAATGAGCAGTTCTTC
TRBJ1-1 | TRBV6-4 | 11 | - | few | CASRLGREAFF | TGTGCCAGCAGATTGGGCCGGGAAGCTTTCTTT
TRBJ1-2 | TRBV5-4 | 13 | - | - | CASSDTANYGYTF | TGTGCCAGCAGCGACACAGCTAACTATGGCTACACCTTC
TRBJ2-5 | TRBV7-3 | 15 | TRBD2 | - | CASSLSGGPQETQYF | TGTGCCAGCAGCTTAAGCGGGGGGCCCCAAGAGACCCAGTACTTC
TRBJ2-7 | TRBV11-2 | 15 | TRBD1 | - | CASSPETGAMYEQYF | TGTGCCAGCAGCCCCGAGACAGGGGCAATGTACGAGCAGTACTTC
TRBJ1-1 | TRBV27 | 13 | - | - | CASSLGGNTEAFF | TGTGCCAGCAGCCTCGGGGGGAACACTGAAGCTTTCTTT
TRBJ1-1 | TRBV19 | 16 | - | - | CASSPQWALMNTEAFF | TGTGCCAGTAGTCCCCAATGGGCATTAATGAACACTGAAGCTTTCTTT
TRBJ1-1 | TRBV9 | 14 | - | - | CASTGGGMNTEAFF | TGTGCCAGCACGGGGGGGGGAATGAACACTGAAGCTTTCTTT
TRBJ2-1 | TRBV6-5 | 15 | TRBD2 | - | CASKMGLAGANEQFF | TGTGCCAGCAAAATGGGACTAGCGGGGGCCAATGAGCAGTTCTTC
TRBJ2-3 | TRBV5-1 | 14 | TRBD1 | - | CASSWTGGTDTQYF | TGCGCCAGCAGCTGGACAGGGGGGACAGATACGCAGTATTTT
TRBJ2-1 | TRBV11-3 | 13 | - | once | CASSLNLYNEQFF | TGTGCCAGCAGCCTAAACTTGTACAATGAGCAGTTCTTC
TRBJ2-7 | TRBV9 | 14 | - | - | CASSVGNSPYEQYF | TGTGCCAGCAGCGTAGGAAACTCCCCCTACGAGCAGTACTTC